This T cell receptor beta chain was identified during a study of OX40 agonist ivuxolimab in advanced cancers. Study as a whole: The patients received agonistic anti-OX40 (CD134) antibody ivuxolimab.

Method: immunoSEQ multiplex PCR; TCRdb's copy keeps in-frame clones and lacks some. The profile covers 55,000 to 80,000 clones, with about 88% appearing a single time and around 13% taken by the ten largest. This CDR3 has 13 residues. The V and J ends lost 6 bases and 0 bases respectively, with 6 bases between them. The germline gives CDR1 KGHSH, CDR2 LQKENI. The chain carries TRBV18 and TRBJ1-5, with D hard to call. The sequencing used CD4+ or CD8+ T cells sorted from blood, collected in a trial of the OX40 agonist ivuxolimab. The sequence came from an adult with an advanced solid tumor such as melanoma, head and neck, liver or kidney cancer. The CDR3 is CASSQYSNQPQHF. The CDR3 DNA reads TGTGCCAGCTCCCAATATAGCAATCAGCCCCAGCATTTT.